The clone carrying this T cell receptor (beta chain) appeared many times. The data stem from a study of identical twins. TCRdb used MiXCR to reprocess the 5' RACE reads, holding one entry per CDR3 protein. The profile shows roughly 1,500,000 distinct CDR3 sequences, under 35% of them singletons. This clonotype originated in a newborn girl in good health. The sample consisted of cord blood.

CDR3 coding DNA: TGCGCCAGCAGCTTGGAGGCAGCATACAATGAGCAGTTCTTC. Translating gives CASSLEAAYNEQFF. The chain recombines TRBV5-1 with TRBJ2-1, with D unclear. The CDR3 length is 14 residues. Germline CDR1 is SGHRS and CDR2 is YFSETQ. The V and J ends lost 0 bases and 4 bases respectively, with 8 bases between them.